This T cell receptor beta chain was captured in a study of blood T cell repertoires in COVID-19 (TCRdb year 2020). For the wider study: Collaborator samples came from the United States, Italy and Spain and covered acute and convalescent phases of COVID-19. Where available, HLA class I and class II types were taken from metadata supplied by the sample provider and were not determined by assay-based typing. The repertoires were released in a freely available public database intended as a resource for research on the immune response to SARS-CoV-2. The material from the prospective study consisted of cDNA or gDNA derived from T cells, B-cell-depleted T cells, or PBMCs. The dataset comprised deeply sampled blood TCRbeta repertoires from subjects exposed to, actively infected with, or recovered from COVID-19. Nearly every sample came with metadata listing a de-identified subject ID, COVID-19 status, age in years and sex. Samples were obtained from the ongoing ImmuneRACE study (first 160 participants) and from 1,254 subjects provided by 6 global collaborators. The full study reports these points: The quantity of clinical and demographic metadata differed by source and by participant and was supplied without curation.

TCRbeta CDR3 regions were amplified from genomic DNA by means of the immunoSEQ Assay, a bias-controlled multiplex PCR. Regarding the original processing steps: Within the assay, amplification of reference gene primers was used to estimate how many nucleated cells each sample contained. Sequence reads were collapsed and filtered to measure the absolute abundance of every unique TCRbeta CDR3 rearrangement. For each sample, productive Simpson clonality was calculated by taking the square root of Simpson's diversity index across productive rearrangements. This immuneACCESS table, as held by TCRdb, lists in-frame sequences with V and J called but not all clones. Of the missing ones, under half trace to an unresolved V gene in checked studies; the others have no known cause. For V, J and clone size, that table is used; D and trimming come from the DNA. Here the sample has about 200,000 clones; 85% occur a single time. Of the sample, 18% falls within the top ten clones.

Enrolling through a virtual design, the prospective study's participants ranged in age from about 18 to 89 years and lived across roughly 24 United States geographic areas. Cohort assignment in the prospective study relied on participant-reported clinical history from a screening survey and a study questionnaire. Recovered participants in ImmuneRACE Cohort 3 were defined by two consecutive negative NP/OP PCR tests, clearance by a healthcare professional, or resolution of symptoms. In the prospective study, mobile phlebotomists collected whole blood, serum and a nasopharyngeal or oropharyngeal swab from each participant. Additional blood draws and questionnaires over an approximately two-month period could optionally be provided by prospective study participants. Before DNA extraction, blood samples from the prospective study were shipped at room temperature or frozen. V is cut by 5 bases and J by 3 bases, and the space between the germline ends is 26 bases. The CDR3 contains 18 residues, cysteine and phenylalanine counted. Only the CDR3 DNA is retained, 54 bases long and in frame from the first base. CDR1 SGHTA and CDR2 FQGNSA were looked up in the germline V gene.

Remarks on this clone: Its antigen is not yet known. Base qualities were left out, and no much larger clone turns up one base away.

The sequence was collected from a man aged 40-50 years who had recovered from COVID-19. Sample: PBMCs or T cells enriched from blood (not recorded which). Here the chain combines TRBV7-2 and TRBJ2-7; TRBD2 could be the D gene, as 6 bases match. The CDR3 region: CASSPNKVIGGMDYEQYF. The nucleotides read TGTGCCAGCAGCCCAAATAAAGTCATCGGCGGGATGGACTACGAGCAGTACTTC. Here the CDR3 is joined to the reference TRBV7-2 and TRBJ2-7 genes, and the full variable domain is: GAGVSQSPSNKVTEKGKDVELRCDPISGHTALYWYRQSLGQGLEFLIYFQGNSAPDKSGLPSDRFSAERTGGSVSTLTIQRTQQEDSAVYLCASSPNKVIGGMDYEQYFGPGTRLTVT.